This T cell receptor beta chain was retrieved from a study of CD4 T cells in relation to SARS-CoV-2 and coronaviruses. For the study at large: Of the patients, under 10 were male, 4 female, two Hispanic. The restricting HLA molecule for shared crossreactive spike epitopes was mapped. Study results and caveats: The cross-reactivity analysis covered only spike protein, not other viral proteins.

Sequencing was performed with immunoSEQ multiplex PCR; in TCRdb, only in-frame clones are kept and a portion is missing. The sample carries tens of thousands of clones, roughly 88% recorded once. This CDR3 region has 12 residues. Germline values: CDR1 MNHEY, CDR2 SVGAGI. The V gene lost 11 bases and the J gene lost 8 bases, with 18 bases spanning the gap. Notes on this clone: The antigen remains unidentified.

This chain joins TRBV6-5 and TRBJ1-2, with D uncertain. The TCR comes from an adult with COVID-19. Material for sequencing was memory CD4+ T cells from PBMCs. This CDR3 reads CAGARLPGGYTF. DNA of the CDR3: TGTGCCGGAGCCCGGCTCCCTGGAGGCTACACCTTC.